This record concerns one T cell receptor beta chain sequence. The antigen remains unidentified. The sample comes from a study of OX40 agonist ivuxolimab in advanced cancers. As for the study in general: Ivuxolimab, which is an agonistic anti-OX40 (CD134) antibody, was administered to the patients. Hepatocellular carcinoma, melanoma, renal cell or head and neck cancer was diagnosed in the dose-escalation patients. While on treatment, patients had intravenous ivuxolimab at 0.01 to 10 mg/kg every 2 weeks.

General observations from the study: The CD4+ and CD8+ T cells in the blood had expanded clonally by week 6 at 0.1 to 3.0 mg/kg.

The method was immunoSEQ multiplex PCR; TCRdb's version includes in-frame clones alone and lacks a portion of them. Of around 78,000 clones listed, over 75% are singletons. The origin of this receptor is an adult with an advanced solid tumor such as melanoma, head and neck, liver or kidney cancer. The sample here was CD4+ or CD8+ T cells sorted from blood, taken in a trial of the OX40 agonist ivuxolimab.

This CDR3 reads CASGTSVYNEQFF. CDR3 sequence (DNA): TGTGCCAGCGGGACTAGCGTATACAATGAGCAGTTCTTC. This chain joins TRBV6-1 and TRBJ2-1, with 10 positions matching TRBD2. The V gene's germline CDR1 is MNHNS and CDR2 SASEGT. This CDR3 contains 13 residues. Germline trimming cut 8 bases from V and 4 bases from J; bases unmatched to any gene: 2.